This is a list of T cell receptor beta chains from one sample in a study of identical twins. Each CDR3 protein gets one entry after TCRdb re-called the 5' RACE reads with MiXCR. The sample includes some 570,000 distinct CDR3 sequences, 20% to 25% of them seen just once. Separately, the same data were catalogued under a study of yellow fever vaccine responses in identical twins.

Sample: CD4+ T cells sorted from blood. Receptors originate from a woman between 18 and 30 years old in good health. Both conserved end residues are part of each CDR3. D genes are given only for firm matches. A clone size is listed for some rows: how often the clone was seen (once, few, many), or a class if it is expanded.

clone size: .
D gene: .
V gene: TRBV20-1
CDR3 length: 13
J gene: TRBJ1-1
CDR3 DNA: TGCAGTGCTAAGCCCCCGGCCAGGGGTGAAGCTTTCTTT
CDR3 protein: CSAKPPARGEAFF

clone size: .
D gene: .
V gene: TRBV2
CDR3 length: 11
J gene: TRBJ1-2
CDR3 DNA: TGTGCCAGCAGTGCGAAAGATGGCTACACCTTC
CDR3 protein: CASSAKDGYTF

clone size: .
D gene: .
V gene: TRBV5-1
CDR3 length: 14
J gene: TRBJ1-2
CDR3 DNA: TGCGCCAGCAGCTTGGAGGGGGAGGTCGGAGGCTACACCTTC
CDR3 protein: CASSLEGEVGGYTF

clone size: few
D gene: .
V gene: TRBV5-1
CDR3 length: 16
J gene: TRBJ1-1
CDR3 DNA: TGCGCCAGCAGCTTGGAGTTTGGGGCGGAGAACACTGAAGCTTTCTTT
CDR3 protein: CASSLEFGAENTEAFF

clone size: .
D gene: TRBD1
V gene: TRBV24-1
CDR3 length: 16
J gene: TRBJ2-2
CDR3 DNA: TGTGCCACCAGTGACCTGACAGGGTTGGGCACCGGGGAGCTGTTTTTT
CDR3 protein: CATSDLTGLGTGELFF

clone size: many
D gene: .
V gene: TRBV29-1
CDR3 length: 14
J gene: TRBJ2-3
CDR3 DNA: TGCAGCGTTGGGCAGATAGTTAGCACAGATACGCAGTATTTT
CDR3 protein: CSVGQIVSTDTQYF

clone size: few
D gene: .
V gene: TRBV2
CDR3 length: 11
J gene: TRBJ2-5
CDR3 DNA: TGTGCCAGCAAGAGTGGAGAGACCCAGTACTTC
CDR3 protein: CASKSGETQYF

clone size: few
D gene: .
V gene: TRBV28
CDR3 length: 10
J gene: TRBJ2-1
CDR3 DNA: TGTGCCAGCAGCAAGAGGGAGCAGTTCTTC
CDR3 protein: CASSKREQFF

clone size: .
D gene: .
V gene: TRBV10-3
CDR3 length: 14
J gene: TRBJ2-2
CDR3 DNA: TGTGCCATCAGTGATCTAGATTACACCGGGGAGCTGTTTTTT
CDR3 protein: CAISDLDYTGELFF

clone size: .
D gene: TRBD2
V gene: TRBV9
CDR3 length: 15
J gene: TRBJ2-7
CDR3 DNA: TGTGCCAGCAGTCCGAGCGGGAGGGAGCCCTACGAGCAGTACTTC
CDR3 protein: CASSPSGREPYEQYF

clone size: few
D gene: .
V gene: TRBV20-1
CDR3 length: 11
J gene: TRBJ2-1
CDR3 DNA: TGCAGTGCTAGAGACCCCCCTGAGCAGTTCTTC
CDR3 protein: CSARDPPEQFF

clone size: .
D gene: TRBD1
V gene: TRBV20-1
CDR3 length: 14
J gene: TRBJ2-7
CDR3 DNA: TGCAGTGCTAGAGACGGACAGGGGGCCGACGAGCAGTACTTC
CDR3 protein: CSARDGQGADEQYF

clone size: .
D gene: .
V gene: TRBV24-1
CDR3 length: 14
J gene: TRBJ1-2
CDR3 DNA: TGTGCCACCAGTGATTTTGACATTAACTATGGCTACACCTTC
CDR3 protein: CATSDFDINYGYTF

clone size: few
D gene: TRBD1
V gene: TRBV9
CDR3 length: 15
J gene: TRBJ2-2
CDR3 DNA: TGTGCCAGCAGCGCGGACAGGGCGAACACCGGGGAGCTGTTTTTT
CDR3 protein: CASSADRANTGELFF

clone size: few
D gene: .
V gene: TRBV29-1
CDR3 length: 11
J gene: TRBJ2-2
CDR3 DNA: TGCAGCGTTGCCCGCGCGGGGGAGCTGTTTTTT
CDR3 protein: CSVARAGELFF

clone size: .
D gene: TRBD2
V gene: TRBV5-1
CDR3 length: 16
J gene: TRBJ2-1
CDR3 DNA: TGCGCCAGCAGCTTCGCCTTTGGCGGGGGGGCGAATGAGCAGTTCTTC
CDR3 protein: CASSFAFGGGANEQFF

clone size: .
D gene: TRBD2
V gene: TRBV24-1
CDR3 length: 17
J gene: TRBJ2-1
CDR3 DNA: TGTGCCACCAGTGTAGGGCGGGAGGGGATGTCCTACAATGAGCAGTTCTTC
CDR3 protein: CATSVGREGMSYNEQFF

clone size: .
D gene: TRBD2
V gene: TRBV6-1
CDR3 length: 16
J gene: TRBJ2-3
CDR3 DNA: TGTGCCAGCAGACCCACTAGCGGAGGCCGCACAGATACGCAGTATTTT
CDR3 protein: CASRPTSGGRTDTQYF

clone size: few
D gene: .
V gene: TRBV19
CDR3 length: 17
J gene: TRBJ2-7
CDR3 DNA: TGTGCCAGTAGTATAGATCCCCAAACCCCAGGGCTCGACGAGCAGTACTTC
CDR3 protein: CASSIDPQTPGLDEQYF

clone size: .
D gene: TRBD2
V gene: TRBV5-1
CDR3 length: 16
J gene: TRBJ2-1
CDR3 DNA: TGCGCCAGCAGCTTGGAAGTAGCGGGAGCTTCAAATGAGCAGTTCTTC
CDR3 protein: CASSLEVAGASNEQFF

clone size: .
D gene: .
V gene: TRBV15
CDR3 length: 15
J gene: TRBJ1-6
CDR3 DNA: TGTGCCACCAGCCGAGTGGGGGGGCTTAATTCACCCCTCCACTTT
CDR3 protein: CATSRVGGLNSPLHF

clone size: few
D gene: .
V gene: TRBV7-8
CDR3 length: 20
J gene: TRBJ2-1
CDR3 DNA: TGTGCCAGCAGCTTCCGGATACAAAGCGGAAAGCTTTCCTCCTACAATGAGCAGTTCTTC
CDR3 protein: CASSFRIQSGKLSSYNEQFF

clone size: .
D gene: .
V gene: TRBV25-1
CDR3 length: 13
J gene: TRBJ2-7
CDR3 DNA: TGTGCCAGCAGTTTCGGAGGGGGGATCGAGCAGTACTTC
CDR3 protein: CASSFGGGIEQYF

clone size: .
D gene: .
V gene: TRBV9
CDR3 length: 14
J gene: TRBJ2-7
CDR3 DNA: TGTGCCAGCAGCGTAGCTGCCTCCACCTACGAGCAGTACTTC
CDR3 protein: CASSVAASTYEQYF

clone size: .
D gene: TRBD1
V gene: TRBV25-1
CDR3 length: 15
J gene: TRBJ2-3
CDR3 DNA: TGTGCCAGCAGTCCCGGGACAGGGATCACAGATACGCAGTATTTT
CDR3 protein: CASSPGTGITDTQYF

clone size: .
D gene: TRBD2
V gene: TRBV20-1
CDR3 length: 15
J gene: TRBJ2-3
CDR3 DNA: TGCAGTGCTCCTATACTGCGGGGGGGCGGGGATACGCAGTATTTT
CDR3 protein: CSAPILRGGGDTQYF

clone size: .
D gene: .
V gene: TRBV28
CDR3 length: 12
J gene: TRBJ1-1
CDR3 DNA: TGTGCCAGCAGGAGGTCGTGGACTGAAGCTTTCTTT
CDR3 protein: CASRRSWTEAFF

clone size: few
D gene: TRBD2
V gene: TRBV12-3/TRBV12-4
CDR3 length: 15
J gene: TRBJ2-1
CDR3 DNA: TGTGCCAGCAGTTTTCGCGGGAGTTCGGGAAATGAGCAGTTCTTC
CDR3 protein: CASSFRGSSGNEQFF

clone size: few
D gene: TRBD2
V gene: TRBV4-2
CDR3 length: 19
J gene: TRBJ2-1
CDR3 DNA: TGTGCCAGCAGCCAATGGGTATCTCTTGGCGGGAGAAAAAACAATGAGCAGTTCTTC
CDR3 protein: CASSQWVSLGGRKNNEQFF

clone size: few
D gene: TRBD2
V gene: TRBV24-1
CDR3 length: 20
J gene: TRBJ2-3
CDR3 DNA: TGTGCCACCGGAGTTAATAGCGGGGGCATATACCCACATCCCACAGATACGCAGTATTTT
CDR3 protein: CATGVNSGGIYPHPTDTQYF

clone size: .
D gene: .
V gene: TRBV10-3
CDR3 length: 13
J gene: TRBJ2-1
CDR3 DNA: TGTGCCATCAGTGAGGACCCGTCTTGGTCCCGTAACTTC
CDR3 protein: CAISEDPSWSRNF

clone size: .
D gene: .
V gene: TRBV18
CDR3 length: 15
J gene: TRBJ1-3
CDR3 DNA: TGTGCCAGCTCACCAAAGACAGGCGGTGGAAACACCATATATTTT
CDR3 protein: CASSPKTGGGNTIYF

clone size: .
D gene: TRBD1
V gene: TRBV12-3/TRBV12-4
CDR3 length: 15
J gene: TRBJ2-7
CDR3 DNA: TGTGCCAGCAGCCGGTCGGGACAGGGTTCTTACGAGCAGTACTTC
CDR3 protein: CASSRSGQGSYEQYF

clone size: few
D gene: TRBD1
V gene: TRBV10-3
CDR3 length: 14
J gene: TRBJ1-2
CDR3 DNA: TGTGCCATCAGCGGGGACAGGGGGCGCGAGGGCTACACCTTC
CDR3 protein: CAISGDRGREGYTF

clone size: few
D gene: TRBD1
V gene: TRBV12-3/TRBV12-4
CDR3 length: 14
J gene: TRBJ2-3
CDR3 DNA: TGTGCCAGCAGCTCGGGACAGGGGGCATATACGCAGTATTTT
CDR3 protein: CASSSGQGAYTQYF

clone size: .
D gene: TRBD2
V gene: TRBV10-3
CDR3 length: 15
J gene: TRBJ2-1
CDR3 DNA: TGTGCCATCAGTGAGTCCAGCGGGAGATACAATGAGCAGTTCTTC
CDR3 protein: CAISESSGRYNEQFF

clone size: few
D gene: TRBD2
V gene: TRBV4-1
CDR3 length: 17
J gene: TRBJ2-1
CDR3 DNA: TGCGCCAGCAGCCAACCCAAACTAGCGGGGGGTCTCAATGAGCAGTTCTTC
CDR3 protein: CASSQPKLAGGLNEQFF

clone size: few
D gene: .
V gene: TRBV10-3
CDR3 length: 14
J gene: TRBJ2-3
CDR3 DNA: TGTGCCATCAGTGACCTGCCGACCACAGATACGCAGTATTTT
CDR3 protein: CAISDLPTTDTQYF

clone size: .
D gene: TRBD1
V gene: TRBV19
CDR3 length: 15
J gene: TRBJ2-7
CDR3 DNA: TGTGCCAGTAGGCCTACCCGGGACAGCGTCTACGAGCAGTACTTC
CDR3 protein: CASRPTRDSVYEQYF

clone size: few
D gene: .
V gene: TRBV15
CDR3 length: 16
J gene: TRBJ1-2
CDR3 DNA: TGTGCCACCAGCAGAGATTACGGAACAGGGCTAGGGGGCTACACCTTC
CDR3 protein: CATSRDYGTGLGGYTF

clone size: .
D gene: .
V gene: TRBV12-3/TRBV12-4
CDR3 length: 17
J gene: TRBJ2-1
CDR3 DNA: TGTGCCAGCAGTTTTTTCGGAAACAGGAGATTCACCAATGAGCAGTTCTTC
CDR3 protein: CASSFFGNRRFTNEQFF

clone size: few
D gene: .
V gene: TRBV10-3
CDR3 length: 14
J gene: TRBJ2-2
CDR3 DNA: TGTGCCATCAGTGGGGGAGAAATTCCCGGGGAGCTGTTTTTT
CDR3 protein: CAISGGEIPGELFF

clone size: .
D gene: .
V gene: TRBV12-3/TRBV12-4
CDR3 length: 14
J gene: TRBJ2-7
CDR3 DNA: TGTGCCAGCAGTAGCGCATCCAGCTCCTACGAGCAGTACTTC
CDR3 protein: CASSSASSSYEQYF

clone size: .
D gene: TRBD2
V gene: TRBV27
CDR3 length: 15
J gene: TRBJ2-7
CDR3 DNA: TGTGCCAGCAGTTTGCGGGGGGCCAATTACCACGAGCAGTACTTC
CDR3 protein: CASSLRGANYHEQYF

clone size: .
D gene: .
V gene: TRBV7-6
CDR3 length: 16
J gene: TRBJ2-2
CDR3 DNA: TGTGCCAGCAGCTTAGTGGCGGGACTGGGCACCGGGGAGCTGTTTTTT
CDR3 protein: CASSLVAGLGTGELFF

clone size: .
D gene: .
V gene: TRBV2
CDR3 length: 13
J gene: TRBJ2-7
CDR3 DNA: TGTGCCAGCAAGGGGGATTCGCCCTACGAGCAGTACTTC
CDR3 protein: CASKGDSPYEQYF

clone size: .
D gene: TRBD2
V gene: TRBV4-1
CDR3 length: 17
J gene: TRBJ2-1
CDR3 DNA: TGCGCCAGCAGCCAAGGAGCGGGAATGAGCTCCTACAATGAGCAGTTCTTC
CDR3 protein: CASSQGAGMSSYNEQFF

clone size: .
D gene: .
V gene: TRBV7-2
CDR3 length: 13
J gene: TRBJ2-7
CDR3 DNA: TGTGCCAGCAGCCCGGGACGAATGGGGGAGCAGTACTTC
CDR3 protein: CASSPGRMGEQYF

clone size: .
D gene: .
V gene: TRBV20-1
CDR3 length: 15
J gene: TRBJ2-1
CDR3 DNA: TGCAGTGCTAGAGAGGCCCGCAGCCCATACAATGAGCAGTTCTTC
CDR3 protein: CSAREARSPYNEQFF